This T cell receptor (beta chain) was captured in a study of early T cells in non-severe SARS-CoV-2 infection. As for the study in general: Whole-blood bulk RNA, unsorted, was sequenced, and chains were unpaired.

Study results and caveats: VDJdb matching skewed toward anti-spike CD8 responses, missing private and CD4 specificities.

As regards this clonotype: Its antigen is unknown.

Unique molecular identifiers tagged individual cDNA molecules. MiXCR, run by TCRdb on the 5' RACE reads, gives a single entry per CDR3 protein. Altogether 75,000 or so distinct CDR3 sequences are present, 11% being singletons, with the ten largest covering 4.5% to 7%. V was trimmed by 4 bases and J by 5 bases, leaving 5 bases between them. This CDR3 contains 11 residues. Germline values: CDR1 LGHDT, CDR2 YNNKEL (reference sequence). This chain joins TRBV3-1 and TRBJ1-1; no clear D. The source is an adult who was a healthcare worker with PCR-confirmed SARS-CoV-2 infection or an uninfected control (not recorded which). The sample was whole blood, taken at baseline. DNA for the CDR3: TGTGCCAGCAGCCGGCATACTGAAGCTTTCTTT. It encodes CASSRHTEAFF.